This TCR beta chain was obtained from a study of cytomegalovirus exposure and HLA in healthy donors. Across the whole study: A preliminary data release comprised tens of millions of unique TCRs obtained from HLA-typed donors. Genotyping of roughly 400 donors showed that about 84% belonged to the Caucasian-associated ancestry cluster.

This clone was found a few times. This CDR3 is built from 15 residues. Germline loops: CDR1 MDHEN, CDR2 SYDVKM. Between the trimmed V and J ends, which lost 8 bases and 6 bases, there was a span of 23 bases. PCR amplification relied on 60 Vbeta primers (plus 13 Jbeta primers). TCRdb keeps only in-frame clones here, not all; method: immunoSEQ multiplex PCR. The sample yields around 170,000 clones, 75% to 85% seen once. Material: PBMCs. The chain recombines TRBV28 with TRBJ2-7, with TRBD2 as a possible D gene (7 bases). The origin of this receptor is a man between 18 and 29 years old in good health and CMV-seronegative. This CDR3 is CASSGGQERVVEQYF. CDR3 coding DNA: TGTGCCAGCTCCGGGGGGCAGGAAAGGGTGGTCGAGCAGTACTTC.